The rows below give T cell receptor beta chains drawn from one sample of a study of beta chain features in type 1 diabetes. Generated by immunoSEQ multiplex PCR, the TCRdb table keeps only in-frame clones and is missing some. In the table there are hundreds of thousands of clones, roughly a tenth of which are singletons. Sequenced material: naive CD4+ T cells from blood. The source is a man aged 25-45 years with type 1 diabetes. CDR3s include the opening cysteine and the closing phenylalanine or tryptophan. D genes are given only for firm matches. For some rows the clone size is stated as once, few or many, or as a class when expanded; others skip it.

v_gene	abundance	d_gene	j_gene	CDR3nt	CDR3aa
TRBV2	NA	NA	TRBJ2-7	TGTGCCAGCTCACGGGACATATCCTACGAGCAGTACTTC	CASSRDISYEQYF
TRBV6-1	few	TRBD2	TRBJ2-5	TGTGCCAGCAGAGACCTAGCGGGGGGCATAGAGACCCAGTACTTC	CASRDLAGGIETQYF
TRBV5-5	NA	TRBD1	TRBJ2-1	TGTGCCAGCAGCTTGCAGGGGGCCGCAAATGAGCAGTTCTTC	CASSLQGAANEQFF
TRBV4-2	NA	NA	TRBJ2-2	TGTGCCAGCAGCCTTAAACAGGGATCGAACACCGGGGAGCTGTTTTTT	CASSLKQGSNTGELFF
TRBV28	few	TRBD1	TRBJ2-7	TGTGCCAGCAGTGTGGACAGGGCCCCGTGGGAGCAGTACTTC	CASSVDRAPWEQYF
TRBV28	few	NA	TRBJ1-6	TGTGCCAGCAGACAGGGCCATCCCCTCCACTTT	CASRQGHPLHF
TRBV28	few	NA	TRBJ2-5	TGTGCCAGCACAGCCCGGAGGTCTGGGGAGACCCAGTACTTC	CASTARRSGETQYF
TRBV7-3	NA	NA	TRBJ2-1	TGTGCCAGCAGCTTAATAGGGACACTCGATGAGCAGTTCTTC	CASSLIGTLDEQFF
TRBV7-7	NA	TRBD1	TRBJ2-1	TGTGCTAGCAGCCCTGGTACAGGGGGCACTGAGCAGTTCTTC	CASSPGTGGTEQFF
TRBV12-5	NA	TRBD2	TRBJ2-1	TGTGCTAGTGGTGCCATGGGACTAGCGGGGAACAATGAGCAGTTCTTC	CASGAMGLAGNNEQFF
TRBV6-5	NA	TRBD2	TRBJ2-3	TGTGCCAGCAGTTCTCCGACTAGCCCTAGCACAGATACGCAGTATTTT	CASSSPTSPSTDTQYF
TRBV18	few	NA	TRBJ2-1	TGTGCCAGCTCACAAACAGACAAAGAGTTCCATGAGCAGTTCTTC	CASSQTDKEFHEQFF
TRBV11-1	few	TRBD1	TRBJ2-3	TGTGCCAGCAGCGTCTACAGGGGGCGCGACGGCACAGATACGCAGTATTTT	CASSVYRGRDGTDTQYF
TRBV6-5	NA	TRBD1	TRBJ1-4	TGTGCCAGCAGTTCGGATGCCGGGACAGAAAATGAAAAACTGTTTTTT	CASSSDAGTENEKLFF
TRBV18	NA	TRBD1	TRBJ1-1	TGTGCCAGCTCACGGGGACAGGGGAACACTGAAGCTTTCTTT	CASSRGQGNTEAFF
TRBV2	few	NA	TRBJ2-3	TGTGCCGGGAGTATTAGCACAGATACGCAGTATTTT	CAGSISTDTQYF
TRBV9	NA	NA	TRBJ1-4	TGTGCCAGCAGCGAGAGCGCAACTAATGAAAAACTGTTTTTT	CASSESATNEKLFF
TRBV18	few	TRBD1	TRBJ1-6	TGTGCCAGCTCACCGTCCGGGACAGGGAATTCACCCCTCCACTTT	CASSPSGTGNSPLHF
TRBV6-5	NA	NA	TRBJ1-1	TGTGCCAGCAGTTTCGACAGGCTGGGCCTTAACACTGAAGCTTTCTTT	CASSFDRLGLNTEAFF
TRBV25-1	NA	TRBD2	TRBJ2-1	TGTGCCAGCAGTGTGACTAGCGGGGGGGTCTCCTACAATGAGCAGTTCTTC	CASSVTSGGVSYNEQFF
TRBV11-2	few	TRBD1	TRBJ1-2	TGTGCCAGCAGCGGCGACAGGGGAGGGGGCTACACCTTC	CASSGDRGGGYTF
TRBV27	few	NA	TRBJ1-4	TGTGCCAGCAGTATCAGGGGTGGAAAACTGTTTTTT	CASSIRGGKLFF
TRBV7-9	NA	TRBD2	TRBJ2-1	TGTGCCAGCAGCCCCGGGGGAGCGGGGGACAATGAGCAGTTCTTC	CASSPGGAGDNEQFF
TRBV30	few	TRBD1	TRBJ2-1	TGTGCCTGGCTCACCACAGGGGGTCCCTACAATGAGCAGTTCTTC	CAWLTTGGPYNEQFF